Sequencing of this TCR beta chain was carried out in a study of blood T cell repertoires in COVID-19. Study-wide background: Whether acute or convalescent, the COVID-19 samples came from the United States, Italy and Spain. The cDNA or gDNA used as material had been derived from T cells, B-cell-depleted T cells, or PBMCs.

Authors' analysis steps: For nucleated cells, counts were estimated from reference gene primer amplification. Produced via immunoSEQ multiplex PCR; TCRdb's table is partial and in-frame only. That table supplies the V and J calls and clone size; D and trimming were determined from the DNA. The table lists more than 100,000 clones, approximately 83% of them singletons. The CDR3 has 17 amino acids. The V and J ends lost 3 bases and 7 bases, in that order; junction bases with no gene match: 10. From germline, CDR1 is SGDLS and CDR2 YYNGEE. The chain combines TRBV9 with TRBJ2-2, with 12 positions matching TRBD1. The receptor was isolated from a man older than 75 with acute or convalescent COVID-19. The sequencing sample was made of peripheral blood. The CDR3: CASSELGTGGAGGELFF. DNA for the CDR3: TGTGCCAGCAGCGAACTAGGGACAGGGGGCGCCGGCGGGGAGCTGTTTTTT.